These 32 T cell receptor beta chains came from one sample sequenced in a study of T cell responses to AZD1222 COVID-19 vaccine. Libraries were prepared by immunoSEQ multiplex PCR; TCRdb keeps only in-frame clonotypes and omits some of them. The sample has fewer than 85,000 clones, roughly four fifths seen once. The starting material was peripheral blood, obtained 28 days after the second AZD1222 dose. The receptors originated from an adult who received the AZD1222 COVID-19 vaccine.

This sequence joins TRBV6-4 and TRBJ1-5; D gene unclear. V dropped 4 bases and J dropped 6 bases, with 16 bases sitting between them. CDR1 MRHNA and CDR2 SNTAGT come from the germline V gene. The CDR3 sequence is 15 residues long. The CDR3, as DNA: TGTGCCAGCAGTGTGGGCAGAATAAGATTTCAGCCCCAGCATTTT. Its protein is CASSVGRIRFQPQHF.

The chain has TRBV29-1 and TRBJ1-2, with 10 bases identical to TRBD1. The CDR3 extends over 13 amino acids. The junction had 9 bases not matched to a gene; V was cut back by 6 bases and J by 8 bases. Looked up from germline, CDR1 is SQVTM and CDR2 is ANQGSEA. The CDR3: CSVTGQGIGGYTF. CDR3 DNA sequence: TGCAGCGTCACGGGACAGGGGATCGGGGGCTACACCTTC.

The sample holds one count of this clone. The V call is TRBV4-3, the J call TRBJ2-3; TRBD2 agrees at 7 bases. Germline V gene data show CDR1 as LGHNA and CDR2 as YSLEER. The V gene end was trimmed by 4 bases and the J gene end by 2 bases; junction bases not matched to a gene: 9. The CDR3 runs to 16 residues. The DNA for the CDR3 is TGCGCCAGCAGCCGCGAAGCGGGACGAAACACAGATACGCAGTATTTT. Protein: CASSREAGRNTDTQYF.

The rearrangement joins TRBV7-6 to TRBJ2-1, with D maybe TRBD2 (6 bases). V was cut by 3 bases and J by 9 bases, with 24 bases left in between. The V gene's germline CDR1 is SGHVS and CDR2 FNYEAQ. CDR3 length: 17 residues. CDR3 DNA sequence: TGTGCCAGCAGCTTTCCCCAGATAGGTAGCGGCTTAAGTGAGCAGTTCTTC. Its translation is CASSFPQIGSGLSEQFF.

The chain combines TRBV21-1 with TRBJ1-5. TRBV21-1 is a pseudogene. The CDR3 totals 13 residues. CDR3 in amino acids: CASSNPPIQPQHF. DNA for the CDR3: TGTGCCAGCTCCAACCCCCCCATTCAGCCCCAGCATTTT.

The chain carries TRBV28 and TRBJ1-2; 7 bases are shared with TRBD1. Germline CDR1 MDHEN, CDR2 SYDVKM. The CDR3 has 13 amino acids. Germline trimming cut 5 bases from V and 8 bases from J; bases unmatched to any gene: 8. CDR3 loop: CASSQGGAGGYTF. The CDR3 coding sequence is TGTGCCAGCAGTCAGGGGGGGGCTGGGGGCTACACCTTC.

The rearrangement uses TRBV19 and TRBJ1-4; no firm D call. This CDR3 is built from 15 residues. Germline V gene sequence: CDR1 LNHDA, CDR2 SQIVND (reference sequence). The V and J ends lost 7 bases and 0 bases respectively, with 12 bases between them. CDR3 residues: CASNQDTATNEKLFF. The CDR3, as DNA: TGTGCCAGTAATCAGGATACCGCAACTAATGAAAAACTGTTTTTT.

The CDR3 DNA follows: TGCAGTGCTAGTACTAGCCCCCAAGAGACCCAGTACTTC. The encoded protein is CSASTSPQETQYF. The rearrangement uses TRBV20-1 and TRBJ2-5, with a possible D match to TRBD2 (6 bases). V shed 3 bases and J shed 1 base, with 9 bases lying between them. The CDR3 runs 13 residues. CDR1 is DFQATT, CDR2 SNEGSKA, per germline (reference sequence).

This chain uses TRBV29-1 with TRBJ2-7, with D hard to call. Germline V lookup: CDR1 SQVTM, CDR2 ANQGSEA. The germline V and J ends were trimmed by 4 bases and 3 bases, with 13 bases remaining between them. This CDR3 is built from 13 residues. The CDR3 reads CSVAAQNSYEQYF. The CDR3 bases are TGCAGCGTTGCCGCACAGAACAGCTACGAGCAGTACTTC.

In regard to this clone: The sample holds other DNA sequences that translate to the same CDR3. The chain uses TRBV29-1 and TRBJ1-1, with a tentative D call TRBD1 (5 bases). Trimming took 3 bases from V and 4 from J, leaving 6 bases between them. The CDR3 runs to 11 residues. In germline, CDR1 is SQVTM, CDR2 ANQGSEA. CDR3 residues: CSVDGGTEAFF. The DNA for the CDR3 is TGCAGCGTTGATGGGGGCACTGAAGCTTTCTTT.

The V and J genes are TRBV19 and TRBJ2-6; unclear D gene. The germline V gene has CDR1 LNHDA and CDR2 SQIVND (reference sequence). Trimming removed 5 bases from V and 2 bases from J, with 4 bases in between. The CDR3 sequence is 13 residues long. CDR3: CASSQPGANVLTF. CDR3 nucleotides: TGTGCCAGTAGTCAACCTGGGGCCAACGTCCTGACTTTC.

CDR3 sequence: CASRGALEAFF. The CDR3 nucleotides are TGTGCCAGCCGGGGGGCACTAGAAGCTTTCTTT. The genes are TRBV28 and TRBJ1-1, with a possible D match to TRBD1 (6 bases). Trimming took 8 bases from V and 8 from J, leaving 12 bases between them. From germline, CDR1 is MDHEN and CDR2 SYDVKM. CDR3 length equals 11 residues.

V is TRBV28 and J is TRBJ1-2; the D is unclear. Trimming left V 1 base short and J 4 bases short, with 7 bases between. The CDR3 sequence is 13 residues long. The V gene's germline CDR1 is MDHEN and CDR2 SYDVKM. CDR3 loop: CASSLSTLYGYTF. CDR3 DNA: TGTGCCAGCAGTTTATCGACACTCTATGGCTACACCTTC.

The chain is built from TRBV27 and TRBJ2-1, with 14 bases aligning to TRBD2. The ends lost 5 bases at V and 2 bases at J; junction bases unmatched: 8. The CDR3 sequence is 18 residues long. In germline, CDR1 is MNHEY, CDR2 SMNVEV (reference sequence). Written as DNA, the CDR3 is TGTGCCAGCAGTACCCCGGGGACTAGCGGGAGAACCTACAATGAGCAGTTCTTC. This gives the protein CASSTPGTSGRTYNEQFF.

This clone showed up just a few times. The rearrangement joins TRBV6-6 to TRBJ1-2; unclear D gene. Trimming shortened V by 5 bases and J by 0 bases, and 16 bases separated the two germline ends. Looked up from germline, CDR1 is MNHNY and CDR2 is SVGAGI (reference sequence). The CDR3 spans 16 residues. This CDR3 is CASSRAYGSANYGYTF. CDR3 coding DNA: TGTGCCAGCAGTCGAGCATACGGCAGTGCTAACTATGGCTACACCTTC.

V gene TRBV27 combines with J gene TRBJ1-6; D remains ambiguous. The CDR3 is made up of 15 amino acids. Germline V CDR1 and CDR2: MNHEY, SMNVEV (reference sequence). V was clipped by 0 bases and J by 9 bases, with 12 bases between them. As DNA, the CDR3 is TGTGCCAGCAGTTTATCCAGGTTTGAGGGTTCACCCCTCCACTTT. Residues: CASSLSRFEGSPLHF.

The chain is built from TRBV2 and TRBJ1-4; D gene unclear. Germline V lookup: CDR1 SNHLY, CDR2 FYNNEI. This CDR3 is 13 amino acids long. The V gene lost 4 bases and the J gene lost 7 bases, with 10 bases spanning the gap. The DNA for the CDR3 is TGTGCCAGCAGTGTGAGGTCCCGTGAAAAACTGTTTTTT. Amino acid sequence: CASSVRSREKLFF.

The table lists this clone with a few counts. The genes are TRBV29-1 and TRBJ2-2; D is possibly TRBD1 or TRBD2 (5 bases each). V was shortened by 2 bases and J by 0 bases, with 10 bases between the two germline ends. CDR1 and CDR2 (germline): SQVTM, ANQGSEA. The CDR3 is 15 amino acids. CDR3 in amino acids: CSVERRDPNTGELFF. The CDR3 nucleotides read TGCAGCGTTGAAAGACGGGACCCGAACACCGGGGAGCTGTTTTTT.

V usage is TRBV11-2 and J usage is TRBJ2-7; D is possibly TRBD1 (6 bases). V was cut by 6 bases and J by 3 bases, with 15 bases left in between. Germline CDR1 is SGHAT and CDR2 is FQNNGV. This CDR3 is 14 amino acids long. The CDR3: CASRPTQGGYEQYF. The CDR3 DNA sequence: TGTGCCAGCAGGCCGACTCAAGGGGGCTACGAGCAGTACTTC.

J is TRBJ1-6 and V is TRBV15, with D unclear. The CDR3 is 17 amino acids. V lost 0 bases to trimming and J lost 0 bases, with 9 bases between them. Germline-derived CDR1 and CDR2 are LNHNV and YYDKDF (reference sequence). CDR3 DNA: TGTGCCACCAGCAGAGATCCGGATAGCTCCTATAATTCACCCCTCCACTTT. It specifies CATSRDPDSSYNSPLHF.

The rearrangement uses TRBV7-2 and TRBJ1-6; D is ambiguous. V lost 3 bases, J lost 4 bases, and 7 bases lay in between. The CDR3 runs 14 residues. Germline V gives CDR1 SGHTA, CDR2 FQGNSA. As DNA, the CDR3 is TGTGCCAGCAGCTTTGACGGATATAATTCACCCCTCCACTTT. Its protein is CASSFDGYNSPLHF.

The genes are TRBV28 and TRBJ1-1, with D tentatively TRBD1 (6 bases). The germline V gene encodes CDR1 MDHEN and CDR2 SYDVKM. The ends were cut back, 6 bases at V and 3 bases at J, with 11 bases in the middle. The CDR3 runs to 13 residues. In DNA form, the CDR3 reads TGTGCCAGCAGGTCGAGGGGGGACACTGAAGCTTTCTTT. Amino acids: CASRSRGDTEAFF.

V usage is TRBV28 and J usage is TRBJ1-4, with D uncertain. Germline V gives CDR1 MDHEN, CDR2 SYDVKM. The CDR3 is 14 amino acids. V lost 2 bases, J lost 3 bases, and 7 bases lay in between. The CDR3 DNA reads TGTGCCAGCAGTTTACTAGGGCCTAATGAAAAACTGTTTTTT. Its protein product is CASSLLGPNEKLFF.

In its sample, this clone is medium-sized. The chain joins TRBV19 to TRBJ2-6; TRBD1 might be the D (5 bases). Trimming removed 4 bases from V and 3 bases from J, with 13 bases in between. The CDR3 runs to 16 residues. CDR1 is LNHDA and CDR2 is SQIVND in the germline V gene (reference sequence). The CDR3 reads CASSTSRVLGANVLTF. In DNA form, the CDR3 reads TGTGCCAGTAGTACGTCCAGGGTTCTTGGGGCCAACGTCCTGACTTTC.

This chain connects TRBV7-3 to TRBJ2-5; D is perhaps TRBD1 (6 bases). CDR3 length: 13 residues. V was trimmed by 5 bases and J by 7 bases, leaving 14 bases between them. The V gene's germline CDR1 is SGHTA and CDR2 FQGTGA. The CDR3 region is CASSTGTSGTQYF. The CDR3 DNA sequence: TGTGCCAGCAGCACCGGGACAAGCGGGACCCAGTACTTC.

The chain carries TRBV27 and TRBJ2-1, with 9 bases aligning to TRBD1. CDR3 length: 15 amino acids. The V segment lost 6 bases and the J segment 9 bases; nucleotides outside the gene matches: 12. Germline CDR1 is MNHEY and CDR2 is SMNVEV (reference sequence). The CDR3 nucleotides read TGTGCCAGCAGGATCACAGGGGGCTATCATCTTGAGCAGTTCTTC. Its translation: CASRITGGYHLEQFF.

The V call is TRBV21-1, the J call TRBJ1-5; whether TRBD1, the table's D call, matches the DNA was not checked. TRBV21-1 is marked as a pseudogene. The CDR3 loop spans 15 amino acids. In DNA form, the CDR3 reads TGTGCCAGCGTCCCAGCAGGGATCGGTAATCAGCCCCAGCATTTT. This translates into CASVPAGIGNQPQHF.

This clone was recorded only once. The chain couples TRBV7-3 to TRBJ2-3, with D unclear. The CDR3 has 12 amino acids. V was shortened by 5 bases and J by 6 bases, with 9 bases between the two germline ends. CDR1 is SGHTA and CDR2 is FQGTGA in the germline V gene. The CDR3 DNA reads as TGTGCCAGCAGCCCAAACGGCGATACGCAGTATTTT. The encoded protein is CASSPNGDTQYF.

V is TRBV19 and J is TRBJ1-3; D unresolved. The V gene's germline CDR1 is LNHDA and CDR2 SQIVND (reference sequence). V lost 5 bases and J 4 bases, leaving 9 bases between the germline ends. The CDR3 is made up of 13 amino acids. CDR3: CASSLAGGNTIYF. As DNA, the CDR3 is TGTGCCAGTAGTCTGGCGGGCGGAAACACCATATATTTT.

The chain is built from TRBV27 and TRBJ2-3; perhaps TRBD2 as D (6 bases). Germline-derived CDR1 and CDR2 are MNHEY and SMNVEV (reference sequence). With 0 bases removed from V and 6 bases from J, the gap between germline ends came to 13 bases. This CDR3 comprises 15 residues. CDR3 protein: CASSLSSGGRDTQYF. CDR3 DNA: TGTGCCAGCAGTTTATCGAGTGGGGGGAGGGATACGCAGTATTTT.

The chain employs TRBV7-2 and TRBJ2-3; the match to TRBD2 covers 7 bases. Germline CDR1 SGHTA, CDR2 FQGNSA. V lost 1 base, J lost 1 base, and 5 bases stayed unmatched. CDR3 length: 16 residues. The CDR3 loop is CASSLVASGGTDTQYF. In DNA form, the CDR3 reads TGTGCCAGCAGCTTAGTGGCTAGCGGAGGCACAGATACGCAGTATTTT. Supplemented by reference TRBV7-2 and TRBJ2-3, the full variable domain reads GAGVSQSPSNKVTEKGKDVELRCDPISGHTALYWYRQSLGQGLEFLIYFQGNSAPDKSGLPSDRFSAERTGGSVSTLTIQRTQQEDSAVYLCASSLVASGGTDTQYFGPGTRLTVL.

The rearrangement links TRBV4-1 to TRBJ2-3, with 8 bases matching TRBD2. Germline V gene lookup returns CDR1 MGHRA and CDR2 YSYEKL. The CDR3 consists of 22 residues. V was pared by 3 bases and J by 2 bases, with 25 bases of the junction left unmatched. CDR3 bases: TGCGCCAGCAGCCAGAGGCTCCCGGGACTAGAGGGGAAACACACACACACAGATACGCAGTATTTT. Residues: CASSQRLPGLEGKHTHTDTQYF.